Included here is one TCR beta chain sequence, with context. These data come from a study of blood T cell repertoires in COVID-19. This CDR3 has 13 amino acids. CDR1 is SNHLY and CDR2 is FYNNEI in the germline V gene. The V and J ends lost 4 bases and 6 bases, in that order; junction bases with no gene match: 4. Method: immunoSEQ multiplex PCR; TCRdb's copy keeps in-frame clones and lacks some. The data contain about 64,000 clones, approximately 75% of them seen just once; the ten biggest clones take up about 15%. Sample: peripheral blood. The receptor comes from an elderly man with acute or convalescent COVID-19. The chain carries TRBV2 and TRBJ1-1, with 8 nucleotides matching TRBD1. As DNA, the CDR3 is TGTGCCAGCAGTGCTCAGGGGGCCCCTGAAGCTTTCTTT. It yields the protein CASSAQGAPEAFF.